These 17 T cell receptor beta chains share one sample of origin, sequenced in a study of cytomegalovirus exposure and HLA in healthy donors. PCR employed 60 Vbeta and 13 Jbeta primers. The assay was immunoSEQ multiplex PCR, and TCRdb's table has in-frame clones only and misses some. The table records about 220,000 clones, under 80% of them present only once. The source material was PBMCs. These receptors were obtained from a woman in her 30s in good health and CMV-seronegative.

The chain recombines TRBV30 with TRBJ2-5, with TRBD1 identical over 7 bases. The CDR3 is made up of 14 amino acids. The J segment lost 2 bases and the V segment lost 1 base, leaving 4 bases of the junction unmatched. Germline CDR1 is GTSNPN and CDR2 is SVGIG (reference sequence). CDR3 sequence: CAWSADRVQETQYF. The CDR3 bases are TGTGCCTGGAGTGCAGACAGGGTGCAAGAGACCCAGTACTTC.

The chain recombines TRBV6-5 with TRBJ1-2; TRBD1 matches 12 bases. V gave up 2 bases and J gave up 5 bases; unmatched junction bases: 3. The CDR3 sequence is 15 residues long. Germline V lookup: CDR1 MNHEY, CDR2 SVGAGI. The CDR3 protein is CASSYPGQGAYGYTF. For the CDR3, the DNA is TGTGCCAGCAGTTACCCGGGACAGGGGGCATATGGCTACACCTTC.

The CDR3 loop is CASSLAEEPYGYTF. The CDR3 DNA reads TGCGCCAGCAGCTTGGCCGAGGAACCCTATGGCTACACCTTC. The rearrangement uses TRBV5-1 and TRBJ1-2; no reliable D call. Germline V lookup: CDR1 SGHRS, CDR2 YFSETQ. With 0 bases removed from V and 4 bases from J, the gap between germline ends came to 10 bases. The CDR3 length is 14 residues.

This sequence joins TRBV11-2 and TRBJ2-3; 8 nucleotides line up with TRBD1. Germline CDR1 and CDR2: SGHAT and FQNNGV. V lost 4 bases to trimming and J lost 2 bases; unmatched junction nucleotides: 5. CDR3 length equals 15 residues. For the CDR3, the DNA is TGTGCCAGCAGCTCCCCGGGACAGGACACAGATACGCAGTATTTT. It is translated as CASSSPGQDTDTQYF.

This clone showed up just a few times. This chain connects TRBV10-3 to TRBJ2-7; D not certain. The germline V gene has CDR1 ENHRY and CDR2 SYGVKD. CDR3 size: 13 residues. V was cut by 3 bases and J by 0 bases, with 6 bases left in between. CDR3 coding DNA: TGTGCCATCAGTGACCCAGTCTCCTACGAGCAGTACTTC. Its translation is CAISDPVSYEQYF.

The rearrangement links TRBV7-3 to TRBJ2-3; D ambiguous. Germline CDR1 and CDR2: SGHTA and FQGTGA. The V end lost 1 base, the J end lost 0 bases, and 8 bases lay between the germline ends. The CDR3 totals 15 residues. The chain's CDR3 is CASSLSDGSTDTQYF. Here the CDR3 DNA reads TGTGCCAGCAGCTTAAGTGACGGGAGCACAGATACGCAGTATTTT.

Notes on this clone: Other DNA sequences in the same sample also yield this CDR3. The V gene is TRBV5-1, the J gene TRBJ1-1, with D perhaps TRBD1 (5 bases). The CDR3 covers 14 residues. The V end lost 1 base, the J end lost 1 base, and 8 bases lay between the germline ends. The V gene's germline CDR1 is SGHRS and CDR2 YFSETQ. As DNA, the CDR3 is TGCGCCAGCAGCTTGACAACAGGGAACACTGAAGCTTTCTTT. Its protein product is CASSLTTGNTEAFF.

The rearrangement uses TRBV6-5 and TRBJ2-7; 7 nucleotides align to TRBD2. Germline assignment: CDR1 MNHEY and CDR2 SVGAGI. Germline trimming cut 5 bases from V and 3 bases from J; bases unmatched to any gene: 4. CDR3 length equals 13 residues. The CDR3 sequence is CASSLGTNYEQYF. The DNA of the CDR3 is TGTGCCAGCAGTCTCGGGACTAACTACGAGCAGTACTTC.

As regards this clone: Compared with germline, one end of the junction differs, possibly owing to a read error. V gene TRBV7-9 combines with J gene TRBJ2-2, with a possible D match to TRBD2 (5 bases). The CDR3 is 15 residues long. Looked up from germline, CDR1 is SEHNR and CDR2 is FQNEAQ (reference sequence). CDR3 sequence reads: CSSSPPLANTGELFF. The CDR3 DNA sequence: TGTTCCAGCAGCCCTCCACTAGCGAACACCGGGGAGCTGTTTTTT.

The chain links TRBV5-1 to TRBJ2-1; 7 bases match TRBD1. The ends lost 4 bases at V and 8 bases at J; junction bases unmatched: 9. Germline V CDR1 and CDR2: SGHRS, YFSETQ. This CDR3 region has 14 residues. The DNA for the CDR3 is TGCGCCAGCAGCATAAGACAGGGTCAGGATGAGCAGTTCTTC. Encoded protein: CASSIRQGQDEQFF.

The V and J genes are TRBV6-5 and TRBJ2-2; TRBD2 might be the D (5 bases). This CDR3 region has 12 residues. The germline gives CDR1 MNHEY, CDR2 SVGAGI. V was trimmed by 6 bases and J by 6 bases, leaving 8 bases between them. CDR3 sequence reads: CASRIAPGELFF. CDR3 coding DNA: TGTGCCAGCAGAATAGCGCCCGGGGAGCTGTTTTTT.

The chain combines TRBV6-5 with TRBJ1-1, with D tentatively TRBD1 (5 bases). Trimming cost V 2 bases and J 1 base, with 8 bases left between them. Germline CDR1 MNHEY, CDR2 SVGAGI. The CDR3 length is 14 residues. Here the CDR3 reads CASSYPGQNTEAFF. DNA for the CDR3: TGTGCCAGCAGTTACCCCGGACAGAACACTGAAGCTTTCTTT.

Notes on this clone: A read error may be the cause here, since a much bigger clone is one base away. The chain combines TRBV6-6 with TRBJ2-5; D not certain. The V end was cut by 2 bases, the J end by 9 bases, with 7 bases between. This CDR3 comprises 11 residues. Germline V gives CDR1 MNHNY, CDR2 SVGAGI (reference sequence). This CDR3 is CASSYPEAQYF. The CDR3 nucleotides are TGTGCCAGCAGTTACCCTGAGGCCCAGTACTTC.

The V and J genes are TRBV11-2 and TRBJ1-6, with D hard to call. Germline V gene sequence: CDR1 SGHAT, CDR2 FQNNGV. The CDR3 runs to 15 residues. The V end lost 1 base, the J end lost 0 bases, and 4 bases lay between the germline ends. DNA for the CDR3: TGTGCCAGCAGCTTAGCTAGCTCCTATAATTCACCCCTCCACTTT. Protein product: CASSLASSYNSPLHF. The full variable domain, completed using reference TRBV11-2 and TRBJ1-6, is EAGVAQSPRYKIIEKRQSVAFWCNPISGHATLYWYQQILGQGPKLLIQFQNNGVVDDSQLPKDRFSAERLKGVDSTLKIQPAKLEDSAVYLCASSLASSYNSPLHFGNGTRLTVT.

This chain joins TRBV6-1 and TRBJ1-2; D not resolved. The germline gives CDR1 MNHNS, CDR2 SASEGT. The V end was cut by 1 base, the J end by 2 bases, with 11 bases between. The CDR3 loop spans 15 amino acids. The CDR3 DNA is TGTGCCAGCAGTGAAGAATCCAGGATGAACTATGGCTACACCTTC. It codes for CASSEESRMNYGYTF.

This clone came up once. CDR3 nucleotide sequence: TGTGCCAGCAGCCGGCGGGGGGATGAGCAGTTCTTC. It codes for CASSRRGDEQFF. This chain joins TRBV9 and TRBJ2-1; TRBD2 matches at 8 bases. After removal of 4 bases from V and 8 bases from J, the junction contained 2 bases not matched to a gene. The CDR3 is 12 amino acids. CDR1 and CDR2 (germline): SGDLS, YYNGEE.

Points on this clone: Other DNA sequences within the sample encode an identical CDR3. This chain joins TRBV19 and TRBJ1-6; D possibly corresponds to TRBD1 (5 bases). The ends were cut back, 6 bases at V and 7 bases at J, with 34 bases in the middle. This CDR3 region has 21 residues. Germline V gives CDR1 LNHDA, CDR2 SQIVND (reference sequence). The CDR3, as DNA: TGTGCCAGTAGCCCAGCAGGGACTATATCCCCTCTGACGGGAAAAAATTCACCCCTCCACTTT. Its translation is CASSPAGTISPLTGKNSPLHF. Based on the CDR3 plus reference TRBV19 and TRBJ1-6, the full variable domain is DGGITQSPKYLFRKEGQNVTLSCEQNLNHDAMYWYRQDPGQGLRLIYYSQIVNDFQKGDIAEGYSVSREKKESFPLTVTSAQKNPTAFYLCASSPAGTISPLTGKNSPLHFGNGTRLTVT.